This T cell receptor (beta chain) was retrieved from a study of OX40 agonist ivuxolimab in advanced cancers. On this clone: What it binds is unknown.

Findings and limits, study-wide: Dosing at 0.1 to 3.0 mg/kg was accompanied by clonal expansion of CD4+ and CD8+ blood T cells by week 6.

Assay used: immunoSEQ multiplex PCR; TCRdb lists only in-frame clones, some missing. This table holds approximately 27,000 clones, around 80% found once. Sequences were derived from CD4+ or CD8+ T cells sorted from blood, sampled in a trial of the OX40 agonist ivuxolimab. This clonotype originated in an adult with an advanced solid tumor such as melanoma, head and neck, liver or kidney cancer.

Written as DNA, the CDR3 is TGTGCCAGCAGTTTAACAGGGGATAAGGTCAATCAGCCCCAGCATTTT. Translation gives CASSLTGDKVNQPQHF. The J gene is TRBJ1-5, the V gene TRBV28; 7 bases align to TRBD1. With 2 bases clipped from V and 3 bases from J, the junction kept 7 bases outside the gene matches. Germline V gene sequence: CDR1 MDHEN, CDR2 SYDVKM. The CDR3 spans 16 residues.